The 13 T cell receptor beta chains listed next were all sequenced from one sample in a study of CD4 T cells in relation to SARS-CoV-2 and coronaviruses. These receptors have no identified antigens. CD4+ T cells from unexposed donors were obtained before the COVID-19 pandemic (2011-2018). The cells were cultured for under twelve days before CD4+ T cells were isolated. Some clones are missing from TCRdb's copy, which holds only in-frame ones; the method was immunoSEQ multiplex PCR. The table has over 20,000 clones, 75% seen once; the top ten hold around 13%. The specimen sequenced was CD4+ T cells from PBMCs, cultured in vitro. These receptors were collected from a human donor in good health.

The rearrangement links TRBV19 to TRBJ1-2; D possibly corresponds to TRBD1 (6 bases). Deletions cut 6 bases from V and 3 bases from J, with 11 bases between. CDR3 length: 13 amino acids. CDR1 is LNHDA and CDR2 is SQIVND in the germline V gene (reference sequence). CDR3 nucleotide sequence: TGTGCCAGTAGAAAAAGACAGGACTATGGCTACACCTTC. Its translation: CASRKRQDYGYTF.

The chain couples TRBV19 to TRBJ2-3; the match to TRBD1 covers 9 bases. The CDR3 contains 13 residues. From germline, CDR1 is LNHDA and CDR2 SQIVND (reference sequence). Trimming took 6 bases from V and 5 from J; bases not matched to a gene: 3. The CDR3 spells CASSRDREDTQYF. The CDR3, as DNA: TGTGCCAGTAGCCGGGACAGGGAAGATACGCAGTATTTT.

The rearrangement uses TRBV4-1 and TRBJ2-3; 14 nucleotides match TRBD2. Trimming cost V 2 bases and J 6 bases; bases outside gene matches: 7. The CDR3 extends over 17 amino acids. CDR1 and CDR2 (germline): MGHRA, YSYEKL. Written as DNA, the CDR3 is TGCGCCAGCAGCCAACCCGGACTAGCGGGGGGTAAGGATACGCAGTATTTT. Translated: CASSQPGLAGGKDTQYF.

This chain connects TRBV10-1 to TRBJ2-5; D perhaps matches TRBD2 (6 bases). This CDR3 has 14 residues. Trimming took off 3 bases at V and 6 bases at J, with 14 bases between the two ends. CDR1 is WNHNN and CDR2 is SYGVQD in the germline V gene (reference sequence). Written as DNA, the CDR3 is TGCGCCAGCAGTGATTCGAGCGGGTGGAAGACCCAGTACTTC. It encodes CASSDSSGWKTQYF.

The chain uses TRBV3-1 (or the pseudogene TRBV3-2) and TRBJ1-2, with D perhaps matching TRBD1 (5 bases). The CDR3 totals 16 residues. Deletions cut 1 base from V and 6 bases from J, with 18 bases between. Germline V CDR1 and CDR2: LGHDT, YNNKEL (reference sequence). The CDR3 protein is CASSQVPQGRWNGYTF. The CDR3 DNA is TGTGCCAGCAGCCAAGTTCCCCAGGGCCGGTGGAATGGCTACACCTTC.

This clone has a handful of counts. The CDR3: CASSLIRGGYYGYTF. The DNA for the CDR3 is TGTGCCAGCAGCTTAATCCGGGGTGGCTACTATGGCTACACCTTC. The chain joins TRBV7-8 to TRBJ1-2, with no clear D. Trimming cost V 2 bases and J 3 bases, with 13 bases left between them. This CDR3 is built from 15 residues. From germline, CDR1 is SGHVS and CDR2 FQNEAQ. Combining the CDR3 with reference TRBV7-8 and TRBJ1-2 gives the whole variable domain GAGVSQSPRYKVAKRGQDVALRCDPISGHVSLFWYQQALGQGPEFLTYFQNEAQLDKSGLPSDRFFAERPEGSVSTLKIQRTQQEDSAVYLCASSLIRGGYYGYTFGSGTRLTVV.

This clone is judged large. V gene TRBV19 combines with J gene TRBJ2-2; TRBD2 matches 11 bases. This CDR3 contains 19 residues. The germline CDR1 and CDR2 sequences are LNHDA and SQIVND (reference sequence). V lost 7 bases, J lost 4 bases, and 17 bases stayed unmatched. As DNA, the CDR3 is TGTGCCAGTACCTCAAGGCCGGGACTAGCGGTGCTGGGCACCGGGGAGCTGTTTTTT. It yields the protein CASTSRPGLAVLGTGELFF.

This clone appeared a single time. The rearrangement links TRBV4-1 to TRBJ1-4; D unclear. The germline gives CDR1 MGHRA, CDR2 YSYEKL. The CDR3 loop spans 16 amino acids. V lost 0 bases to trimming and J lost 4 bases, with 12 bases between them. The CDR3 loop reads CASSQDGRALNEKLFF. CDR3 DNA sequence: TGCGCCAGCAGCCAAGATGGTAGAGCCCTTAATGAAAAACTGTTTTTT.

The chain combines TRBV19 with TRBJ2-7; D is possibly TRBD2 (6 bases). CDR1 LNHDA and CDR2 SQIVND come from the germline V gene (reference sequence). CDR3 size: 14 residues. V was cut by 6 bases and J by 3 bases, with 15 bases left in between. The CDR3: CASRRAGGDYEQYF. Written as DNA, the CDR3 is TGTGCCAGTAGACGAGCGGGCGGAGACTACGAGCAGTACTTC.

This chain uses TRBV30 with TRBJ2-1, with 8 bases that match TRBD1. The V gene end was trimmed by 3 bases and the J gene end by 5 bases; junction bases not matched to a gene: 6. Germline V gives CDR1 GTSNPN, CDR2 SVGIG (reference sequence). The CDR3 length is 14 residues. The CDR3 loop is CAWRDRVSNNEQFF. CDR3 sequence (DNA): TGTGCCTGGAGGGACAGGGTGTCTAACAATGAGCAGTTCTTC.

The V call is TRBV25-1, the J call TRBJ2-3, with D perhaps matching TRBD1 or TRBD2 (5 bases each). The CDR3 contains 14 residues. Germline V gene data show CDR1 as MGHDK and CDR2 as SYGVNS. V was shortened by 4 bases and J by 2 bases, with 10 bases between the two germline ends. CDR3 bases: TGTGCCAGCAGTGGGGGGACGGTCACAGATACGCAGTATTTT. Protein: CASSGGTVTDTQYF.

The rearrangement joins TRBV6-2 or TRBV6-3 to TRBJ2-2; tentative D call: TRBD1 (7 bases). The CDR3 totals 15 residues. V was trimmed by 5 bases and J by 6 bases, leaving 16 bases between them. Germline CDR1 reads MNHEY; CDR2 reads SVGEGT. Here the CDR3 reads CASSRRGRRAGELFF. As DNA, the CDR3 is TGTGCCAGCAGTCGGAGGGGGCGCAGAGCCGGGGAGCTGTTTTTT.

V and J are TRBV7-2 and TRBJ2-5, with 7 bases aligning to TRBD2. Germline trimming cut 1 base from V and 2 bases from J; bases unmatched to any gene: 4. The germline V gene has CDR1 SGHTA and CDR2 FQGNSA. This CDR3 contains 15 residues. CDR3 protein: CASSLVAGEQETQYF. CDR3 DNA: TGTGCCAGCAGCTTAGTTGCGGGAGAGCAAGAGACCCAGTACTTC.